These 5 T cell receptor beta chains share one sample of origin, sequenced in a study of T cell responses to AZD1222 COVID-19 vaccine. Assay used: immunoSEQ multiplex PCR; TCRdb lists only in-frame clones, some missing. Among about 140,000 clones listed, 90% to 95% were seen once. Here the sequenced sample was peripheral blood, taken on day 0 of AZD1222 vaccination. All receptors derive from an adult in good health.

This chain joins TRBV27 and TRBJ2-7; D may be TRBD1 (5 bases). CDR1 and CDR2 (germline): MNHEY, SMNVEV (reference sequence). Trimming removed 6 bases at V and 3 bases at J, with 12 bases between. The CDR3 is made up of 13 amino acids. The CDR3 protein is CASRQGHLYEQYF. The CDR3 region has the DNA TGTGCCAGCAGGCAAGGACACCTCTACGAGCAGTACTTC.

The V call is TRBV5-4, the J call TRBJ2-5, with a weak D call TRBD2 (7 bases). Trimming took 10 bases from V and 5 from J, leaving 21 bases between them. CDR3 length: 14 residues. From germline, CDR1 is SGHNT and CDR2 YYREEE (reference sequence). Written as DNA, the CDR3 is TGTGCCGTGGGGGGGCGGGAGCTAGGTGAGACCCAGTACTTC. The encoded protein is CAVGGRELGETQYF.

The CDR3 DNA sequence: TGTGCCAGCAGCCAAGAAAGAAGAGGACTAGAGAAATTGGCGGCCAAAAACATTCAGTACTTC. Protein sequence: CASSQERRGLEKLAAKNIQYF. This rearrangement joins TRBV3-1 (or the pseudogene TRBV3-2) to TRBJ2-4, with 7 bases aligning to TRBD2. Trimming at V came to 0 bases and at J to 1 base, leaving 18 bases not matched to a gene. There are 21 residues in the CDR3. In germline, CDR1 is LGHDT, CDR2 YNNKEL (reference sequence).

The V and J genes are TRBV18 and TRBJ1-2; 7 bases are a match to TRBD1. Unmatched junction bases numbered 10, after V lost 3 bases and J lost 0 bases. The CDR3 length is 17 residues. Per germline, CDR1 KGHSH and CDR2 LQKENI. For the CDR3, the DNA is TGTGCCAGCTCACCCCCGGGACAGACTACCTCTAACTATGGCTACACCTTC. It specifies CASSPPGQTTSNYGYTF.

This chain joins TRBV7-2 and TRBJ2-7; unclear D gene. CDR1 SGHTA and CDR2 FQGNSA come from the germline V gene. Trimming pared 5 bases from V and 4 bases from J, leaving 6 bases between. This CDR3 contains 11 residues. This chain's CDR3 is CASSPVYEQYF. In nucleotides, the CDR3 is TGTGCCAGCAGCCCTGTATACGAGCAGTACTTC.